This T cell receptor (beta chain) is drawn from a study of lymphopenia after photon versus proton radiotherapy. V dropped 1 base and J dropped 7 bases, with 19 bases sitting between them. The CDR3 covers 16 residues. Germline V gene sequence: CDR1 LNHDA, CDR2 SQIVND (reference sequence). Study-level findings and limits: Survival link was tested only in deceased patients; proton benefit remains a possibility. Relative stability marked proton patients; photon patients lost diversity and naive cells. After lymphocyte nadir, photon-treated repertoires showed oligoclonal expansion, especially CD8+ Temra. A bigger post-nadir fall in TCR diversity correlated inversely with survival time in deceased patients.

This clone appeared a single time. Its specificity is not known. Clones were sequenced by immunoSEQ multiplex PCR, and TCRdb holds only the in-frame ones, with some missing. Among 150,000 to 200,000 clones listed, approximately 86% were seen once. The chain employs TRBV19 and TRBJ2-5; D is perhaps TRBD1 (6 bases). This TCR was sampled from a man in his forties or fifties with gastric cancer. This specimen consisted of peripheral blood, obtained from a patient treated with photon-based radiotherapy. This CDR3 is CASSIAGRGRAGTQYF. The CDR3 DNA reads TGTGCCAGTAGTATAGCTGGCAGGGGAAGGGCCGGGACCCAGTACTTC.